One and the same sample provided the 14 T cell receptor beta chains below, sequenced in a study of T cells in Graves' hyperthyroidism and ophthalmopathy. RNA transcripts provided the source from which TCR beta CDR3 regions were amplified. The HTBI primer set was used in a first-round RT-PCR of the TCR CDR3. TCRdb called the multiplex PCR reads again in MiXCR, with one record for every CDR3 protein. The sample includes under 800,000 distinct CDR3 sequences, approximately 14% of them seen just once. Input material: blood. All receptors derive from a woman aged 18-29 years with Graves' hyperthyroidism.

The chain is built from TRBV27 and TRBJ2-5; D not resolved. CDR1 MNHEY and CDR2 SMNVEV come from the germline V gene (reference sequence). The germline V and J ends were trimmed by 5 bases and 10 bases, with 20 bases remaining between them. The CDR3 has 14 amino acids. CDR3 in DNA: TGTGCCAGCAGTCCCTGGGTGGAGTGGAGTTACCAGTACTTC. Protein: CASSPWVEWSYQYF.

The DNA of the CDR3 is TGTGCCAGCACCCCGGGGGCAGGGAGAAACGAGCAGTACTTC. Translation: CASTPGAGRNEQYF. The J gene is TRBJ2-7, the V gene TRBV7-8; D possibly matches TRBD1 or TRBD2 (6 bases each). The V end lost 7 bases, the J end lost 5 bases, and 18 bases lay between the germline ends. The germline V gene encodes CDR1 SGHVS and CDR2 FQNEAQ. CDR3 length: 14 amino acids. Variable domain in full (rest from reference TRBV7-8 and TRBJ2-7): GAGVSQSPRYKVAKRGQDVALRCDPISGHVSLFWYQQALGQGPEFLTYFQNEAQLDKSGLPSDRFFAERPEGSVSTLKIQRTQQEDSAVYLCASTPGAGRNEQYFGPGTRLTVT.

This clonotype occurred many times. V and J are TRBV30 and TRBJ2-7; D call uncertain. The CDR3 totals 12 residues. From germline, CDR1 is GTSNPN and CDR2 SVGIG (reference sequence). V was cut by 3 bases and J by 5 bases, with 11 bases left in between. The DNA for the CDR3 is TGTGCCTGGAGCCTACCCCTAGACGAGCAGTACTTC. It codes for CAWSLPLDEQYF.

On this clonotype: This CDR3 fails to terminate in the conserved phenylalanine or tryptophan, so it likely reflects a read error. CDR3 protein: CASSINSAAYEQYL. CDR3 in DNA: TGTGCCAGTAGTATAAACAGCGCCGCCTACGAGCAGTACCTC. The gene calls are TRBV19 and TRBJ2-7; no clear D. Germline-derived CDR1 and CDR2 are LNHDA and SQIVND (reference sequence). CDR3 size: 14 residues. The V gene lost 2 bases and the J gene lost 2 bases, with 10 bases spanning the gap.

As to this clonotype: A clone one base away is much larger, so this may be a read error. The final CDR3 position lacks the conserved phenylalanine or tryptophan, pointing to a likely read error. V gene TRBV24-1 combines with J gene TRBJ1-1; no reliable D call. V lost 2 bases, J lost 0 bases, and 6 bases lay in between. Germline CDR1 reads KGHDR; CDR2 reads SFDVKD. The CDR3 is made up of 14 amino acids. The CDR3 loop is CATSDSRLNTEAFL. The CDR3 DNA is TGTGCCACCAGTGATTCGAGGTTGAACACTGAAGCTTTCCTT.

This clonotype has ten or more counts. The V and J genes are TRBV11-2 and TRBJ2-1, with D perhaps matching TRBD2 (6 bases). The CDR3 covers 15 residues. Trimming cost V 0 bases and J 8 bases, with 14 bases left between them. Germline V gene sequence: CDR1 SGHAT, CDR2 FQNNGV. The DNA of the CDR3 is TGTGCCAGCAGCTTAGATAGGCTAGCGCGGGATGAGCAGTTCTTC. As protein: CASSLDRLARDEQFF.

The table lists this clonotype with many counts. The V and J genes are TRBV27 and TRBJ2-7; 9 nucleotides match TRBD1. Per the germline V gene, CDR1 is MNHEY and CDR2 is SMNVEV (reference sequence). This CDR3 has 14 residues. Losses at the gene ends were 5 bases for V and 4 bases for J; bases not matched to a gene: 6. The CDR3 sequence: CASSPGQGWYEQYF. DNA for the CDR3: TGTGCCAGCAGTCCGGGACAGGGCTGGTACGAGCAGTACTTC.

The rearrangement joins TRBV27 to TRBJ2-1, with a weak D call TRBD2 (5 bases). The V end lost 1 base, the J end lost 7 bases, and 14 bases lay between the germline ends. CDR1 and CDR2 from the germline V gene are MNHEY and SMNVEV (reference sequence). The CDR3 runs 15 residues. The CDR3: CASSLWAGGDNEQFF. CDR3 coding DNA: TGTGCCAGCAGTTTATGGGCGGGTGGGGATAATGAGCAGTTCTTC.

This clonotype was picked up a small number of times. J is TRBJ2-3 and V is TRBV20-1, with 7 bases aligning to TRBD2. Trimming took 0 bases from V and 4 from J; bases not matched to a gene: 10. Per germline, CDR1 DFQATT and CDR2 SNEGSKA (reference sequence). The CDR3 length is 16 residues. In DNA form, the CDR3 reads TGCAGTGCTAGAGATCCGGCGGGAGTGGGGGCAGATACGCAGTATTTT. This translates into CSARDPAGVGADTQYF.

The rearrangement uses TRBV10-3 and TRBJ2-1; perhaps D is TRBD1 or TRBD2 (6 bases each). This CDR3 has 11 residues. The germline CDR1 and CDR2 sequences are ENHRY and SYGVKD. Trimming shortened V by 4 bases and J by 12 bases, and 10 bases separated the two germline ends. The CDR3 nucleotides read TGTGCCATCAGTGGGGGGGACATGCAGTTCTTC. It translates to CAISGGDMQFF.

This clonotype has ten or more counts. The chain has TRBV7-8 and TRBJ1-2, with 10 positions matching TRBD1. Looked up from germline, CDR1 is SGHVS and CDR2 is FQNEAQ. With 5 bases clipped from V and 4 bases from J, the junction kept 10 bases outside the gene matches. The CDR3 consists of 16 residues. The CDR3 coding sequence is TGTGCCAGCAGCAACCGGGACAGGGGCTTCGGCTATGGCTACACCTTC. Translated, it gives CASSNRDRGFGYGYTF.

This clonotype was seen a few times. A read error may produce the germline difference seen at one junction end. The genes are TRBV4-1 and TRBJ2-7, with D perhaps assigned TRBD1 or TRBD2 (5 bases each). The CDR3 is 16 amino acids. From germline, CDR1 is MGHRA and CDR2 YSYEKL. CDR3 protein: CTSSQTAVEGGGEQYF. In DNA form, the CDR3 reads TGCACCAGCAGCCAAACTGCGGTAGAGGGTGGGGGCGAGCAGTACTTC.

Regarding this clonotype: A much more abundant neighbour one base away suggests this may be a read error. This chain connects TRBV12-3 or TRBV12-4 to TRBJ2-1, with 9 bases aligning to TRBD2. The end of the DNA aligns better with TRBJ2-7, so the J call may be wrong. This CDR3 region has 18 residues. The CDR3 region has the DNA TGTGCCAGCAGTCCGAGTAGACTAGCGGAAAGCTCCTACAATGAGCAGTACTTC. Encoded protein: CASSPSRLAESSYNEQYF.

V and J are TRBV9 and TRBJ2-5; TRBD2 matches at 7 bases. This CDR3 has 15 amino acids. Germline CDR1 and CDR2: SGDLS and YYNGEE. Trimming cost V 3 bases and J 6 bases; bases outside gene matches: 11. The CDR3 DNA is TGTGCCAGCAGCGGCCCGGGGGGTAGCGCGCAGACCCAGTACTTC. Translating it yields CASSGPGGSAQTQYF.